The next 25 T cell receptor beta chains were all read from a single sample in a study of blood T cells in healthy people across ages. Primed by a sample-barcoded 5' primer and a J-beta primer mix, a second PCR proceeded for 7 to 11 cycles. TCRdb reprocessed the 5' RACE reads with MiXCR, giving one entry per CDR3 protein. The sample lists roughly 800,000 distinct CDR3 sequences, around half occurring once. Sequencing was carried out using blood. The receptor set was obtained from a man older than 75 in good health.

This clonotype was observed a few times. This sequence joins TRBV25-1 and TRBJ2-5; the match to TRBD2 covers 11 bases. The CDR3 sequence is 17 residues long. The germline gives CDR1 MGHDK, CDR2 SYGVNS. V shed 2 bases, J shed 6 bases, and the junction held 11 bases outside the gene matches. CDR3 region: CASSERGTSGGRKTQYF. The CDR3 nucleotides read TGTGCCAGCAGTGAACGGGGGACTAGCGGTGGGCGAAAGACCCAGTACTTC.

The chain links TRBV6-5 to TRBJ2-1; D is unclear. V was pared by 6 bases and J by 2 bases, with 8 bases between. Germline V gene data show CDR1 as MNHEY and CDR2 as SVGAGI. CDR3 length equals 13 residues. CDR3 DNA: TGTGCCAGCAGGACCTCAACCTACAATGAGCAGTTCTTC. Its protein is CASRTSTYNEQFF.

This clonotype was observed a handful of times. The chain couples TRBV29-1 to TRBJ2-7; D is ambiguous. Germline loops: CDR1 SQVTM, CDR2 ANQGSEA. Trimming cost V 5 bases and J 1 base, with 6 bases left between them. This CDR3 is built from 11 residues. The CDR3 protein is CSVYASYEQYF. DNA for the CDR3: TGCAGCGTTTATGCTTCCTACGAGCAGTACTTC.

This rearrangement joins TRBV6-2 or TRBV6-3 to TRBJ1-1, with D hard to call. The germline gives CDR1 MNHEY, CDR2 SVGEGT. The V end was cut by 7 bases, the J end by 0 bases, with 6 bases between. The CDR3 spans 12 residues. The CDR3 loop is CASKTLNTEAFF. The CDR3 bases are TGTGCCAGCAAGACCCTGAACACTGAAGCTTTCTTT.

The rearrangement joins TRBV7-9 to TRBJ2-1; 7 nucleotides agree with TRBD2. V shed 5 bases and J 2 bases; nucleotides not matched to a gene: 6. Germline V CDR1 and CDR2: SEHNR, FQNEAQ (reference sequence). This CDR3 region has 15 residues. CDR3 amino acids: CASSVGTTAYNEQFF. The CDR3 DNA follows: TGTGCCAGCAGCGTCGGGACTACCGCCTACAATGAGCAGTTCTTC.

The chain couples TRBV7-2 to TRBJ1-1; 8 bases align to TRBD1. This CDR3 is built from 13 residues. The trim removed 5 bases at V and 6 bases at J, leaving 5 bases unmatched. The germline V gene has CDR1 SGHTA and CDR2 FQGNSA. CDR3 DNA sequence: TGTGCCAGCAGCATACGGACAGGGTCTGAAGCTTTCTTT. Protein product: CASSIRTGSEAFF.

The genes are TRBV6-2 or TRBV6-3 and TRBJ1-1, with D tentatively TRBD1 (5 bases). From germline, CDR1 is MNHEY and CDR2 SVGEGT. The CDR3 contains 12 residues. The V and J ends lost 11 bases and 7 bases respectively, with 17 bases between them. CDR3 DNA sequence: TGTGCCTCCGGAAACCGGGACCATGAAGCTTTCTTT. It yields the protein CASGNRDHEAFF.

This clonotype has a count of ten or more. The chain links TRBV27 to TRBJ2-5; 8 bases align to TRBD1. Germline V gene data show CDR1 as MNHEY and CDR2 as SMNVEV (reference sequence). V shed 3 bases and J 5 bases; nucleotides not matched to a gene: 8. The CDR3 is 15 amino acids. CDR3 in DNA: TGTGCCAGCAGTTTTAAGGCCCGGGACAGGGAGACCCAGTACTTC. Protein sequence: CASSFKARDRETQYF.

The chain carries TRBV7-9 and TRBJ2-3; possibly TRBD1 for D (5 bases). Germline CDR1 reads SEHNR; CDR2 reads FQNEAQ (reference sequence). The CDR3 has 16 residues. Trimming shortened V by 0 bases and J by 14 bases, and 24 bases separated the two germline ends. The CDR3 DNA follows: TGTGCCAGCAGCTTAGCGCAATCGCCAGGGCACAGATACGCGTATTTT. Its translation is CASSLAQSPGHRYAYF.

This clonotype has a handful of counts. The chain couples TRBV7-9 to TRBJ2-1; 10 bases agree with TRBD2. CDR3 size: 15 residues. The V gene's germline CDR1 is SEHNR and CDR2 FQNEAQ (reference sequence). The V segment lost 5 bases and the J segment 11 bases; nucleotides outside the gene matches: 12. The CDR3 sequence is CASSPGVAGGLQQFF. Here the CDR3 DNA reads TGTGCCAGCAGCCCTGGGGTAGCGGGAGGTCTCCAGCAGTTCTTC.

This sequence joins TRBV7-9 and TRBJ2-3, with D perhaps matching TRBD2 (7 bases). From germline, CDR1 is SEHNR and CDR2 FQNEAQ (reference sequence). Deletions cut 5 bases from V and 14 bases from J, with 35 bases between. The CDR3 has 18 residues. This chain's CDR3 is CASSAGEQTSRRRGYAYF. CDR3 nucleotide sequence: TGTGCCAGCAGCGCAGGGGAACAGACTAGCAGAAGAAGGGGATACGCGTATTTT.

CDR3 amino acids: CASSLGAGDPFEQYF. The CDR3 DNA follows: TGTGCCAGCAGTTTAGGGGCAGGGGACCCCTTCGAGCAGTACTTC. The chain uses TRBV27 and TRBJ2-7; tentative D call: TRBD1 (6 bases). Germline V CDR1 and CDR2: MNHEY, SMNVEV (reference sequence). The CDR3 loop spans 15 amino acids. V lost 2 bases, J lost 6 bases, and 17 bases lay in between.

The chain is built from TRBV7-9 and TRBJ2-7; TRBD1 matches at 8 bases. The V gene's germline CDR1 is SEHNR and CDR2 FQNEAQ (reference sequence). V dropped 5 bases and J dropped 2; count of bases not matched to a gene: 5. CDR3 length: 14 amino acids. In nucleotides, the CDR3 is TGTGCCAGCAGCACGGGGGACAGGACCTACGAGCAGTACTTC. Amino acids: CASSTGDRTYEQYF.

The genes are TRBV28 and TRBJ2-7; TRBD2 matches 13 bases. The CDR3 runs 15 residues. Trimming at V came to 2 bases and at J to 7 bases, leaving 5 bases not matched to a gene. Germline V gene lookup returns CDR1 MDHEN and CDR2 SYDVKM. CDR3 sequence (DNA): TGTGCCAGCAGTTTAGGACTAGCGGGAGAACAGGAGCAGTACTTC. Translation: CASSLGLAGEQEQYF.

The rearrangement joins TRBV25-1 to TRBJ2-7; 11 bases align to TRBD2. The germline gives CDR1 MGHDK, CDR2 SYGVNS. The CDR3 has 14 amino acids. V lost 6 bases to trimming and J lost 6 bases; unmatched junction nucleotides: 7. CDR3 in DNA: TGTGCCAGCAGAGATAGCGGGAGGGCCCCCGAGCAGTACTTC. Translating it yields CASRDSGRAPEQYF.

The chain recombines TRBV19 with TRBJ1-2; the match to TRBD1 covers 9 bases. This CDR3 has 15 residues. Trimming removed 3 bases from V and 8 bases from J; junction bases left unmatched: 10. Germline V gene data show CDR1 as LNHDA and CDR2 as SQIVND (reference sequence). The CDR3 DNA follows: TGTGCCAGTAGTATGAATTCCGGGACAGGGAGAGGCTACACCTTC. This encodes CASSMNSGTGRGYTF. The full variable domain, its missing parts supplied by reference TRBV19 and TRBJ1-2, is DGGITQSPKYLFRKEGQNVTLSCEQNLNHDAMYWYRQDPGQGLRLIYYSQIVNDFQKGDIAEGYSVSREKKESFPLTVTSAQKNPTAFYLCASSMNSGTGRGYTFGSGTRLTVV.

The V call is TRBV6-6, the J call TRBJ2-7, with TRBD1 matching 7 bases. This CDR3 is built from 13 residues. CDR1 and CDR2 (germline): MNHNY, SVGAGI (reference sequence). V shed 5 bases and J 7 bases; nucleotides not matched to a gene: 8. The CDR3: CASSRRDSGEQYF. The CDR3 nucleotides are TGTGCCAGCAGTCGCCGGGACAGTGGAGAGCAGTACTTC.

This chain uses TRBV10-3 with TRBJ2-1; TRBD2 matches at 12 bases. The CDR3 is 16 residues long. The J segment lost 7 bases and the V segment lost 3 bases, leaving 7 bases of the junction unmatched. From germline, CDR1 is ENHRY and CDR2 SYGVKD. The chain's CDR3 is CAISESSSGRANEQFF. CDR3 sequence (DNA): TGTGCCATCAGTGAATCCTCTAGCGGGAGGGCGAATGAGCAGTTCTTC.

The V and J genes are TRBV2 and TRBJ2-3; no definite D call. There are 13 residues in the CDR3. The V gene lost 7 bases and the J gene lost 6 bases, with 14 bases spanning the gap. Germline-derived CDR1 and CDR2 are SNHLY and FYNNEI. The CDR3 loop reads CASTLVATDTQYF. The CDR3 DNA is TGTGCCAGCACCCTAGTGGCCACCGATACGCAGTATTTT.

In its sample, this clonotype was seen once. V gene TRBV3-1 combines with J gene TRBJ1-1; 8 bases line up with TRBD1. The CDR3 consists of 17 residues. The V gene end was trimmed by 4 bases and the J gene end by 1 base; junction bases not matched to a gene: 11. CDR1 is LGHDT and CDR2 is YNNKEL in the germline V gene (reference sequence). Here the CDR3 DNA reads TGTGCCAGCAGCCCCACGCCGTTCGACAGGGGGAACACTGAAGCTTTCTTT. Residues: CASSPTPFDRGNTEAFF.

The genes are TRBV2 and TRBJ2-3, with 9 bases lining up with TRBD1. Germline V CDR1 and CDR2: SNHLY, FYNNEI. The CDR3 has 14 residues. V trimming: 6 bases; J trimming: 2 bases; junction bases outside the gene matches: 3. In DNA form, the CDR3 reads TGTGCCAGCAGACGGGACAGGGTCACAGATACGCAGTATTTT. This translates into CASRRDRVTDTQYF.

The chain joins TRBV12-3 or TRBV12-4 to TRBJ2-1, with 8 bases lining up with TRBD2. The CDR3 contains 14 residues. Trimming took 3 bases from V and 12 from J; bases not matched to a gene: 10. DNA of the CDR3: TGTGCCAGCAGTTTCGGGACTAGTTCGCTGGGGCAGTTCTTC. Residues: CASSFGTSSLGQFF.

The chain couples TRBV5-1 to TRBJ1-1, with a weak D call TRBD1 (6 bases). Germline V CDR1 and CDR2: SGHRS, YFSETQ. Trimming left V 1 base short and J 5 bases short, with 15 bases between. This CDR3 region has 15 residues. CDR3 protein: CASSLLSTGQTEAFF. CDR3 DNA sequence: TGCGCCAGCAGCTTGCTCTCGACAGGCCAAACTGAAGCTTTCTTT.

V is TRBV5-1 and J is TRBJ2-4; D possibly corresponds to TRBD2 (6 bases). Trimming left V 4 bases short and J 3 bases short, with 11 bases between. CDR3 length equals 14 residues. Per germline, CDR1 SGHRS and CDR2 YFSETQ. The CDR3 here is CASSIGEVKNIQYF. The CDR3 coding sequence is TGCGCCAGCAGCATAGGGGAGGTCAAAAACATTCAGTACTTC.

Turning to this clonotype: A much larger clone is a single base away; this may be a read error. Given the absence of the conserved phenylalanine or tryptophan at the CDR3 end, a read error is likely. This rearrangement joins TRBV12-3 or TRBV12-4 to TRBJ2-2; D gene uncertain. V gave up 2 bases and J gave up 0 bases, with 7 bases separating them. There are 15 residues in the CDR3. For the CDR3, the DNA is TGTGCCAGCAGTTTAAGGCAAGCGAACACCGGGGAGCTGTTTGTT. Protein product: CASSLRQANTGELFV.